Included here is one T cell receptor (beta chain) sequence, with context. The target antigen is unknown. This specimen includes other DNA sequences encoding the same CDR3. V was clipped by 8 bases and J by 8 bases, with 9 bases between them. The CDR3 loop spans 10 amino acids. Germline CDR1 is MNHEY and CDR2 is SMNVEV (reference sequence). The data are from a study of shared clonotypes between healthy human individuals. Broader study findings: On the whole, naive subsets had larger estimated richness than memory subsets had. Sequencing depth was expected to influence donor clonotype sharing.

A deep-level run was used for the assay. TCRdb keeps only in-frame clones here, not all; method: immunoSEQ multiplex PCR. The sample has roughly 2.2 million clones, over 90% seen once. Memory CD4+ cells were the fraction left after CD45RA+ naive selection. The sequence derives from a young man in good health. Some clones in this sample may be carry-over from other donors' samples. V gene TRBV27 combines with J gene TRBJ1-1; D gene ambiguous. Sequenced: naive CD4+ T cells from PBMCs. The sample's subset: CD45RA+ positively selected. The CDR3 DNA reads TGTGCCAGCGGACGGTTAGAAGCTTTCTTT. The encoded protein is CASGRLEAFF.